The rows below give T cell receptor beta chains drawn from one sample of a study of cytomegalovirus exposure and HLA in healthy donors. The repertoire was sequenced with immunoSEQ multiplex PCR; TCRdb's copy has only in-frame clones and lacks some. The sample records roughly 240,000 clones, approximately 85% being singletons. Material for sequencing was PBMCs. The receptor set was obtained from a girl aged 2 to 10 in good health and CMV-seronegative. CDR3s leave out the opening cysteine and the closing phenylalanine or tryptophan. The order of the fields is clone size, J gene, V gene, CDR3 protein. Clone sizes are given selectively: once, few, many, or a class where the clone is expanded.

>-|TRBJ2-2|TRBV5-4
ASSSSGGAAGELF
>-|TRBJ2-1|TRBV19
ASSIPVLRGEQF
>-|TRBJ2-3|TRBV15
ATTRGGTDTQY
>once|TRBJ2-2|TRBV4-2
ASSQDRYGAGELF
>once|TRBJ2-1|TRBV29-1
SGGGSVSEQF
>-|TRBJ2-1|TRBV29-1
SVQGGPSYEQF
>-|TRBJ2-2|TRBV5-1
ASSLVGQGFTGELF
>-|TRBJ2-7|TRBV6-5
ASSYAQRVAYEQY
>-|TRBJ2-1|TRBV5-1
ASSLGRTSGGYNEQF
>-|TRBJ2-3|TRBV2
ASGRERGTDTQY
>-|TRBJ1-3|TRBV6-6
ASRFDRDSGNTIY
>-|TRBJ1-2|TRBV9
ASSVDPSSNYGYT
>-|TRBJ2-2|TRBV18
ASSPYDARDRGRGTTGELF
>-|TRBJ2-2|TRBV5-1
ASSGGTSGGPTGELF
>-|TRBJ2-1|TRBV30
AWSEGRGYNEQF
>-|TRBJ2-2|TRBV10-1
ASRSGSNTGELF
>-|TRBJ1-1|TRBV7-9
ASSLGSPTEAF
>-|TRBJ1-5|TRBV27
ASSLGAHQPQH
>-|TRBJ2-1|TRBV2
AGNPSGPPNEQF
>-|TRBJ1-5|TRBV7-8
ASSSGYSNQPQH
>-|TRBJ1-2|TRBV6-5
ASSLRTVTTYGYT
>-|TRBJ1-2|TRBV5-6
ASSLDRTGGSGYT
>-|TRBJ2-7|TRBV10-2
ASRPTGGAGEQY
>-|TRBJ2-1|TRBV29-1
SVGVAGEAYNEQF
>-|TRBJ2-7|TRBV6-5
ASSYGTGDYEQY
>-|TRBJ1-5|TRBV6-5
ASSYGGSGPQH
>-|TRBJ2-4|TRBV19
ASSRGQGIAKNIQY
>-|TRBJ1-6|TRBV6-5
ASSYSGPYSSPLH